A single sample is the source of the 3 T cell receptor beta chains below, sequenced in a study of blood T cell repertoires in COVID-19 (dated by TCRdb to the early 2020s). The protocol used for the library was the immunoSEQ multiplex PCR assay. The clones in this table, taken by TCRdb from immuneACCESS, are in-frame only. Not every clone is retained; where verified, under half of the shortfall comes from an unresolved V gene, and the cause of the rest is unknown. The sample contains approximately 18,000 clones, 80% to 90% of them found a single time. The top ten clonotypes cover more than 8% of the sample. Specimen: peripheral blood. These receptors all come from a man aged 55 to 69 with acute or convalescent COVID-19.

The V and J genes are TRBV19 and TRBJ1-5; TRBD1 matches at 7 bases. The length of the CDR3 is 16 residues. Germline V gene sequence: CDR1 LNHDA, CDR2 SQIVND (reference sequence). V lost 1 base, J lost 1 base, and 4 bases stayed unmatched. The CDR3 nucleotides are TGTGCCAGTAGTATAGGAGGGGGCGGGAGCAATCAGCCCCAGCATTTT. Translated: CASSIGGGGSNQPQHF.

V usage is TRBV11-2 and J usage is TRBJ1-5, with D possibly being TRBD1 (6 bases). There are 14 residues in the CDR3. Between the trimmed V and J ends, which lost 6 bases and 3 bases, there was a span of 12 bases. Per germline, CDR1 SGHAT and CDR2 FQNNGV. The CDR3, as DNA: TGTGCCAGCAGTGACAACAGGGTCAATCAGCCCCAGCATTTT. Its protein product is CASSDNRVNQPQHF.

This clone was seen more than once but under ten times. The genes are TRBV18 and TRBJ1-1; D remains unclear. The V end was cut by 6 bases, the J end by 5 bases, with 22 bases between. This CDR3 region has 16 residues. The germline V gene has CDR1 KGHSH and CDR2 LQKENI. CDR3 bases: TGTGCCAGCTCGCCCTTTGACTCTAGGGCGGGGACTGAAGCTTTCTTT. Translation: CASSPFDSRAGTEAFF.